The following is a T cell receptor beta chain sequence with its context. The same CDR3 arises from other DNA sequences in this sample as well. These data belong to a study of blood T cell repertoires in COVID-19. On the study more broadly: Donors in the United States, Italy and Spain gave samples during acute or convalescent COVID-19. PBMCs, B-cell-depleted T cells, or T cells provided the cDNA or gDNA that made up the material.

Assay used: immunoSEQ multiplex PCR; TCRdb lists only in-frame clones, some missing. This table holds around 140,000 clones, 88% found once. The CDR3 has 14 residues. Germline assignment: CDR1 SGHDT and CDR2 YYEEEE. The junction had 3 bases not matched to a gene; V was cut back by 4 bases and J by 2 bases. V usage is TRBV5-6 and J usage is TRBJ2-7; TRBD1 matches 10 bases. Sequencing was performed on peripheral blood. This TCR came from a man aged 55-75 years with active or convalescent COVID-19. CDR3 DNA: TGTGCCAGCAGCCTCGGACAGGGGGCCTACGAGCAGTACTTC. Translation: CASSLGQGAYEQYF.